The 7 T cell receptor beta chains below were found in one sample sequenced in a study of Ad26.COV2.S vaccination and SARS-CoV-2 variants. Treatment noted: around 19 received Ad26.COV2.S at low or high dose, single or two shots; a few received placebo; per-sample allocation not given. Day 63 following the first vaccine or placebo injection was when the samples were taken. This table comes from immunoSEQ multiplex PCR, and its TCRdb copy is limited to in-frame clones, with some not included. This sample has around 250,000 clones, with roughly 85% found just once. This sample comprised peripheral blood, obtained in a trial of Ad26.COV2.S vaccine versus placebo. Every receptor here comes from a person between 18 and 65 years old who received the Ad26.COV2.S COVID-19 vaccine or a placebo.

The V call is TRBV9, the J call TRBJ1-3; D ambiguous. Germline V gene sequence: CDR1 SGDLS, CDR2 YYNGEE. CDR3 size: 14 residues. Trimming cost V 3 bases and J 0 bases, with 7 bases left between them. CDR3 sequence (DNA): TGTGCCAGCAGCGAACAGCCCTCTGGAAACACCATATATTTT. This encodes CASSEQPSGNTIYF.

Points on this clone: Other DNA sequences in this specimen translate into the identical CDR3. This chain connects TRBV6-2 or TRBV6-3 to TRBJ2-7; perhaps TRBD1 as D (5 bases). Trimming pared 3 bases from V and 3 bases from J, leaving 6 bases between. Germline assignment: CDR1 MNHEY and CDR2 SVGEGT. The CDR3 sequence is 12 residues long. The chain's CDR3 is CASSYQGYEQYF. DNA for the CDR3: TGTGCCAGCAGTTATCAGGGCTACGAGCAGTACTTC.

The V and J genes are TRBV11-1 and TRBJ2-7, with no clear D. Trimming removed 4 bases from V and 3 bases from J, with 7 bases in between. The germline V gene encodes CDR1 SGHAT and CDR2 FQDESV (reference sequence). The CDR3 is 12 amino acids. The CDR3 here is CASSSPYYEQYF. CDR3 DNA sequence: TGTGCCAGCAGCTCACCATACTACGAGCAGTACTTC.

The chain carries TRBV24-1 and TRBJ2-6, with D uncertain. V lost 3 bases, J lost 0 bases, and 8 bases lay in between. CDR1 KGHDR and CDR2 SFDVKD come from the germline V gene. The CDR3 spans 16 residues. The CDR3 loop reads CATSDKSISGANVLTF. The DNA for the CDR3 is TGTGCCACCAGTGATAAGAGTATCTCTGGGGCCAACGTCCTGACTTTC.

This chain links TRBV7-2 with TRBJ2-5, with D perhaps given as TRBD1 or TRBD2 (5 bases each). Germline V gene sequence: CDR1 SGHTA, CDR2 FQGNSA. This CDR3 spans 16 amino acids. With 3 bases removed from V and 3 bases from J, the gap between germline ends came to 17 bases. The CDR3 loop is CASSFATRGTKETQYF. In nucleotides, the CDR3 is TGTGCCAGCAGCTTTGCGACGAGGGGTACTAAAGAGACCCAGTACTTC.

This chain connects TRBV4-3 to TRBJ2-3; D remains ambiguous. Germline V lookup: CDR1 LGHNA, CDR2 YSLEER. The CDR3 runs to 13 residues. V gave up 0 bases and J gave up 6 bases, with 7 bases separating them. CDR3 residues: CASSQDYSDTQYF. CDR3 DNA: TGCGCCAGCAGCCAAGACTATTCGGATACGCAGTATTTT.

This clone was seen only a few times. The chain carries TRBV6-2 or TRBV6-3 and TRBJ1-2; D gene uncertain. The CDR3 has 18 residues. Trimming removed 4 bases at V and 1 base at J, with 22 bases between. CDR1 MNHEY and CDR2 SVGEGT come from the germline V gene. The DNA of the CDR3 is TGTGCCAGCAGTTCATTCAACCGGGTCTCGACTTTTAACTATGGCTACACCTTC. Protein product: CASSSFNRVSTFNYGYTF.